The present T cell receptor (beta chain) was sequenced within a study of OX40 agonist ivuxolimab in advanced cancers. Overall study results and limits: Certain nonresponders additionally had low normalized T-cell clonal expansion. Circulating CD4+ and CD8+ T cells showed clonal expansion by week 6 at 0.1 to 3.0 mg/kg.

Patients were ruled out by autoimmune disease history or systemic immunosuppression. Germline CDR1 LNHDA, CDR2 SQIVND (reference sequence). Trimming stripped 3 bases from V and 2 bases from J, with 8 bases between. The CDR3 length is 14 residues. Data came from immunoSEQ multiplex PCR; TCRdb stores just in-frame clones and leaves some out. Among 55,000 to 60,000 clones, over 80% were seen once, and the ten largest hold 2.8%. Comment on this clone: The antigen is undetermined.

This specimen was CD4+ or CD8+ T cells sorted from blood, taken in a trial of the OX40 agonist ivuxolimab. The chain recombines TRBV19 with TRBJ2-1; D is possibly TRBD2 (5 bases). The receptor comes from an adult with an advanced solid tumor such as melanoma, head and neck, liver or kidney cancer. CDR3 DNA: TGTGCCAGTAGTATTCGGGGAACCTACAATGAGCAGTTCTTC. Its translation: CASSIRGTYNEQFF.